This record looks at one TCR beta chain sequence and its context. Its antigen is currently unknown. Germline loops: CDR1 MGHRA, CDR2 YSYEKL. The CDR3 totals 18 residues. V lost 6 bases to trimming and J lost 0 bases, with 22 bases between them. The source of the sample is a study of cytomegalovirus exposure and HLA in healthy donors. Study-wide findings and caveats: Across donors, most TCRs were seen rarely, yet some public ones were widespread. As confirmed in vitro, a few CMV-associated chains were specific for CMV antigens.

Some clones are missing from TCRdb's copy, which holds only in-frame ones; the method was immunoSEQ multiplex PCR. The sample includes some 100,000 clones, roughly 90% of them seen just once. A 120-subject validation cohort, separate from the 666-subject first cohort, supplied the donors. This receptor was identified in a woman in her late teens or twenties in good health and CMV-seronegative. What was sequenced was PBMCs. The J gene is TRBJ2-3, the V gene TRBV4-1, with a tentative D call TRBD1 (8 bases). CDR3 in amino acids: CASSPITTGGLSTDTQYF. The CDR3 DNA follows: TGCGCCAGCAGTCCTATAACTACAGGGGGACTAAGCACAGATACGCAGTATTTT.